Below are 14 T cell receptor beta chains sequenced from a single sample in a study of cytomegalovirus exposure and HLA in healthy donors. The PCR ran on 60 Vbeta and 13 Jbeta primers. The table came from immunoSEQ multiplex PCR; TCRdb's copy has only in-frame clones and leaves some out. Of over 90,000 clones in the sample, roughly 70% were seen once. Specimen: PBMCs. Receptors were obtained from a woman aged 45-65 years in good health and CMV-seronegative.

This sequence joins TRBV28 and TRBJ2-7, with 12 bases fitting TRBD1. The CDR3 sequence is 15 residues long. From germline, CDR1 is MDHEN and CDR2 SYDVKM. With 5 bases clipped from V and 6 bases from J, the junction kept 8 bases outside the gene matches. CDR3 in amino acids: CASSPGTGGRGEQYF. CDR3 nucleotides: TGTGCCAGCAGTCCGGGGACAGGGGGCCGTGGCGAGCAGTACTTC.

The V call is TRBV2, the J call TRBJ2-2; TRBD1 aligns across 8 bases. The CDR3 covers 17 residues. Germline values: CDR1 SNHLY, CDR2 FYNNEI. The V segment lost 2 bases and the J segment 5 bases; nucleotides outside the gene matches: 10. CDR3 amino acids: CASSESSGQGQTGELFF. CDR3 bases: TGTGCCAGCAGTGAATCTTCCGGACAGGGCCAAACCGGGGAGCTGTTTTTT.

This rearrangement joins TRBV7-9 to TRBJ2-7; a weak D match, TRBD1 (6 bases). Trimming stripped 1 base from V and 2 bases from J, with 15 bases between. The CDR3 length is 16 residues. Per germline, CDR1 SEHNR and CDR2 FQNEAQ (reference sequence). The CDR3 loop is CASSLGDTSSPYEQYF. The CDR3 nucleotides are TGTGCCAGCAGCTTAGGGGACACCAGCTCTCCCTACGAGCAGTACTTC.

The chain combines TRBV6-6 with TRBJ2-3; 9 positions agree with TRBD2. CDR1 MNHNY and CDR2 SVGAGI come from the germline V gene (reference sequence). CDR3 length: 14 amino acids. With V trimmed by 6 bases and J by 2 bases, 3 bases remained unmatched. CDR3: CASRLAGHTDTQYF. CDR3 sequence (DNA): TGTGCCAGCAGACTAGCGGGCCACACAGATACGCAGTATTTT.

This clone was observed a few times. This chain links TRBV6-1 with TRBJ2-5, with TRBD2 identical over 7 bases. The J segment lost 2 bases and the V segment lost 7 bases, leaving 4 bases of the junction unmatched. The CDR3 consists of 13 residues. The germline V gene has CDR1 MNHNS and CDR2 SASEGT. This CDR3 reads CASNLGLQETQYF. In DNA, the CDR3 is TGTGCCAGCAACCTGGGACTACAAGAGACCCAGTACTTC.

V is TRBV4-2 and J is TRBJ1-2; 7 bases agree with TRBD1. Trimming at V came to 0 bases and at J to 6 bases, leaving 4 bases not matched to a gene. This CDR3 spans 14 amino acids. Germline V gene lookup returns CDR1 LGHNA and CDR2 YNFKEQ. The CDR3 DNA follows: TGTGCCAGCAGCCAAGAATTGACAGGGAATGGCTACACCTTC. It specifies CASSQELTGNGYTF.

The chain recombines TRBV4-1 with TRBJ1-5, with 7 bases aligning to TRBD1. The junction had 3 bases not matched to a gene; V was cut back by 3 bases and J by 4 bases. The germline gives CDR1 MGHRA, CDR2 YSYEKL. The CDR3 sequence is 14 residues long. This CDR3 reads CASSQKQGNQPQHF. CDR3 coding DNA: TGCGCCAGCAGCCAGAAACAGGGGAATCAGCCCCAGCATTTT.

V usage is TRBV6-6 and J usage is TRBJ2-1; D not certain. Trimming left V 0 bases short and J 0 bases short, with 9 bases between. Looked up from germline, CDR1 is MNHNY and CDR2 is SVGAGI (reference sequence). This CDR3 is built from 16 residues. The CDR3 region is CASSYSLESSYNEQFF. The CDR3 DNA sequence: TGTGCCAGCAGTTACTCCCTGGAGAGCTCCTACAATGAGCAGTTCTTC.

In DNA form, the CDR3 reads TGTGCCAGTAGTATAGAGGGGACTAGCGGGAGCTATACCGGGGAGCTGTTTTTT. As protein: CASSIEGTSGSYTGELFF. This chain uses TRBV19 with TRBJ2-2, with 14 bases identical to TRBD2. Per the germline V gene, CDR1 is LNHDA and CDR2 is SQIVND (reference sequence). This CDR3 region has 18 residues. The V and J ends lost 0 bases and 5 bases, in that order; junction bases with no gene match: 5.

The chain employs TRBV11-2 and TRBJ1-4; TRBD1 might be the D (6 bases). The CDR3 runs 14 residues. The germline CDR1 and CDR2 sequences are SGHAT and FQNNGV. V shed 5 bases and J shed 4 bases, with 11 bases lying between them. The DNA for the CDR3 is TGTGCCAGCAGCCAGGACAGTTTTAATGAAAAACTGTTTTTT. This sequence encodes CASSQDSFNEKLFF.

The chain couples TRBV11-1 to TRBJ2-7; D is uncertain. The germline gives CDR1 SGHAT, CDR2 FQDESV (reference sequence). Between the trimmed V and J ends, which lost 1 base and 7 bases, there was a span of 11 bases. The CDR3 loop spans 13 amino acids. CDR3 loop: CASSLGPTREQYF. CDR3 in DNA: TGTGCCAGCAGCTTAGGACCTACGAGGGAGCAGTACTTC.

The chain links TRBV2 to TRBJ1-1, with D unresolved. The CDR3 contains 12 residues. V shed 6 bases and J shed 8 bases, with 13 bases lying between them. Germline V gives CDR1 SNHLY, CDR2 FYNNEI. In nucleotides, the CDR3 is TGTGCCAGCAGCGGAGACACGGGAGAAGCTTTCTTT. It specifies CASSGDTGEAFF.

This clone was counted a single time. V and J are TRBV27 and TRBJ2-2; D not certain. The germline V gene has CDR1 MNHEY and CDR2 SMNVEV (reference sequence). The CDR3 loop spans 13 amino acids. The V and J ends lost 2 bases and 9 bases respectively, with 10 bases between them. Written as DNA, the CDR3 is TGTGCCAGCAGTTTAGGGCCCCTCAGGGAGCTGTTTTTT. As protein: CASSLGPLRELFF.

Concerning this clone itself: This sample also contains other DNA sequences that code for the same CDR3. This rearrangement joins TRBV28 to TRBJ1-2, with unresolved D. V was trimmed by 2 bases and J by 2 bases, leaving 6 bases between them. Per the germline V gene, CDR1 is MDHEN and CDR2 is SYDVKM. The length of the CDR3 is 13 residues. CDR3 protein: CASSLTGNYGYTF. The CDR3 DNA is TGTGCCAGCAGTTTAACGGGGAACTATGGCTACACCTTC.